What follows are 3 T cell receptor beta chains derived from one specimen sequenced in a study of cytomegalovirus exposure and HLA in healthy donors. With 60 Vbeta and 13 Jbeta primers, the PCR was carried out. The assay was immunoSEQ multiplex PCR, and TCRdb's table has in-frame clones only and misses some. The sample shows under 200,000 clones, about 86% of them seen only once. Sequencing used PBMCs. All receptors derive from a woman between 18 and 29 years old in good health and CMV-seronegative.

The rearrangement uses TRBV18 and TRBJ1-1, with 8 bases identical to TRBD1. The CDR3 has 16 amino acids. Trimming cost V 4 bases and J 4 bases; bases outside gene matches: 11. The germline CDR1 and CDR2 sequences are KGHSH and LQKENI. The CDR3 here is CASSRQGRGQGTEAFF. The CDR3 DNA follows: TGTGCCAGCTCACGACAGGGTAGAGGACAGGGCACTGAAGCTTTCTTT.

The CDR3 region has the DNA TGTGCCAGCAGCCTCAGGGGTCTTGACACCGGGGAGCTGTTTTTT. Amino acid sequence: CASSLRGLDTGELFF. V usage is TRBV6-4 and J usage is TRBJ2-2, with a possible D match to TRBD1 (6 bases). Germline V gives CDR1 MRHNA, CDR2 SNTAGT. The V gene lost 6 bases and the J gene lost 3 bases, with 14 bases spanning the gap. There are 15 residues in the CDR3.

This chain uses TRBV28 with TRBJ2-1; D not resolved. The CDR3 runs 13 residues. CDR1 and CDR2 from the germline V gene are MDHEN and SYDVKM. Deletions cut 4 bases from V and 5 bases from J, with 9 bases between. This CDR3 is CASSSGQDNEQFF. The CDR3 coding sequence is TGTGCCAGCAGTTCAGGTCAGGACAATGAGCAGTTCTTC.